This TCR beta chain was captured by sequencing in a study of cytomegalovirus exposure and HLA in healthy donors. This CDR3 has 15 residues. Trimming took 3 bases from V and 2 from J; bases not matched to a gene: 6. Germline values: CDR1 SEHNR, CDR2 FQNEAQ (reference sequence). Primers: 60 Vbeta forward and 13 Jbeta reverse. Sequencing was performed with immunoSEQ multiplex PCR; in TCRdb, only in-frame clones are kept and a portion is missing. The table lists roughly 58,000 clones, 65% to 90% of them singletons, with 1.5% to 2% in the top ten. The source is a human donor in good health. The specimen sequenced was PBMCs. The chain combines TRBV7-9 with TRBJ2-5; TRBD1 matches at 7 bases. CDR3 DNA: TGTGCCAGCAGCTTCGGGGACAGAAGTCAAGAGACCCAGTACTTC. Protein product: CASSFGDRSQETQYF.